Below are 20 T cell receptor beta chains sequenced from a single sample in a study of T cells in pancreatic ductal adenocarcinoma. Sequencing used immunoSEQ multiplex PCR; TCRdb keeps in-frame clones, though not all of them. The sample carries roughly 16,000 clones, around nine tenths recorded once. Selected pancreatic ductal adenocarcinoma patients had undergone surgery without neoadjuvant therapy. The sample was PBMCs. Receptor source: a human donor with pancreatic ductal adenocarcinoma.

This chain uses TRBV19 with TRBJ1-1, with 12 positions matching TRBD1. The ends lost 4 bases at V and 0 bases at J; junction bases unmatched: 15. CDR1 is LNHDA, CDR2 SQIVND, per germline (reference sequence). This CDR3 contains 20 residues. The CDR3 here is CASSTSPGQGAILLNTEAFF. The CDR3 coding sequence is TGTGCCAGTAGTACCTCACCGGGACAGGGGGCCATACTACTGAACACTGAAGCTTTCTTT.

V and J are TRBV4-3 and TRBJ2-3; D unresolved. The germline V gene encodes CDR1 LGHNA and CDR2 YSLEER. This CDR3 region has 14 residues. V was trimmed by 1 base and J by 1 base, leaving 6 bases between them. CDR3 bases: TGCGCCAGCAGCCAAGTCGACGGCACAGATACGCAGTATTTT. It translates to CASSQVDGTDTQYF.

The chain links TRBV7-2 to TRBJ2-2, with TRBD2 matching over 12 bases. There are 17 residues in the CDR3. The V gene's germline CDR1 is SGHTA and CDR2 FQGNSA. Trimming at V came to 2 bases and at J to 5 bases, leaving 6 bases not matched to a gene. In nucleotides, the CDR3 is TGTGCCAGCAGCTTAAAGACTAGCGGGAGTCTGACCGGGGAGCTGTTTTTT. Translation: CASSLKTSGSLTGELFF.

The chain couples TRBV19 to TRBJ2-7; 11 nucleotides match TRBD2. In germline, CDR1 is LNHDA, CDR2 SQIVND (reference sequence). Unmatched junction bases numbered 8, after V lost 9 bases and J lost 1 base. The CDR3 runs to 15 residues. CDR3 region: CASQWASGGSYEQYF. CDR3 nucleotides: TGTGCCAGCCAATGGGCTAGCGGGGGGTCCTACGAGCAGTACTTC.

This clone was observed a handful of times. DNA for the CDR3: TGTGCCAGCAGTAACATCCGGGACTCCTACGAGCAGTACTTC. Protein: CASSNIRDSYEQYF. The rearrangement links TRBV28 to TRBJ2-7; D may be TRBD2 (5 bases). The CDR3 runs 14 residues. The germline CDR1 and CDR2 sequences are MDHEN and SYDVKM. Deletions cut 5 bases from V and 0 bases from J, with 11 bases between.

This rearrangement joins TRBV2 to TRBJ2-5; no clear D. CDR1 and CDR2 (germline): SNHLY, FYNNEI. Deletions cut 7 bases from V and 7 bases from J, with 19 bases between. The CDR3 extends over 14 amino acids. CDR3 amino acids: CASNLGSFTGTQYF. Here the CDR3 DNA reads TGTGCCAGCAACCTCGGGTCCTTTACCGGGACCCAGTACTTC.

This clone was detected only once. The chain uses TRBV9 and TRBJ2-7, with D possibly matching TRBD2 (5 bases). The CDR3 has 15 residues. Per germline, CDR1 SGDLS and CDR2 YYNGEE. With 0 bases removed from V and 1 base from J, the gap between germline ends came to 11 bases. This CDR3 reads CASSVGGAGSYEQYF. CDR3 in DNA: TGTGCCAGCAGCGTAGGGGGAGCTGGATCCTACGAGCAGTACTTC.

The chain has TRBV10-3 and TRBJ2-7, with D possibly TRBD2 on 6 matching bases. Trimming took 0 bases from V and 2 from J, leaving 14 bases between them. The CDR3 consists of 16 residues. Germline-derived CDR1 and CDR2 are ENHRY and SYGVKD. CDR3 amino acids: CAISESTGLPTYEQYF. CDR3 in DNA: TGTGCCATCAGTGAGTCGACTGGACTACCCACCTACGAGCAGTACTTC.

This rearrangement joins TRBV18 to TRBJ2-5; tentatively, D is TRBD1 (6 bases). V lost 0 bases to trimming and J lost 11 bases, with 10 bases between them. Germline V gene data show CDR1 as KGHSH and CDR2 as LQKENI. The CDR3 length is 12 residues. DNA of the CDR3: TGTGCCAGCTCACCACCAACAGGGAATCAGTACTTC. Amino acids: CASSPPTGNQYF.

The V call is TRBV18, the J call TRBJ1-2; 11 bases line up with TRBD1. The CDR3 is 15 amino acids. Germline CDR1 KGHSH, CDR2 LQKENI. V shed 0 bases, J shed 4 bases, and the junction held 1 base outside the gene matches. The CDR3 protein is CASSPPGQGGYGYTF. Here the CDR3 DNA reads TGTGCCAGCTCACCACCGGGACAGGGGGGCTATGGCTACACCTTC.

In the case of this clone: Other DNA sequences in the same sample also yield this CDR3. V is TRBV27 and J is TRBJ1-1; TRBD1 matches at 7 bases. The CDR3 sequence is 18 residues long. The V gene end was trimmed by 0 bases and the J gene end by 0 bases; junction bases not matched to a gene: 10. Germline V CDR1 and CDR2: MNHEY, SMNVEV (reference sequence). The DNA for the CDR3 is TGTGCCAGCAGTTTATCGGTAGGGGGCAAAGGCATGAACACTGAAGCTTTCTTT. It codes for CASSLSVGGKGMNTEAFF.

The chain is built from TRBV10-1 and TRBJ1-6; 9 bases are shared with TRBD1. V gave up 2 bases and J gave up 15 bases; unmatched junction bases: 2. CDR3 size: 12 residues. CDR1 is WNHNN, CDR2 SYGVQD, per germline (reference sequence). The CDR3 is CASSETGGNLHF. CDR3 DNA sequence: TGCGCCAGCAGTGAGACAGGGGGCAACCTCCACTTT.

The gene calls are TRBV9 and TRBJ2-7; D perhaps matches TRBD1 (6 bases). V was cut by 4 bases and J by 2 bases, with 13 bases left in between. Per germline, CDR1 SGDLS and CDR2 YYNGEE. CDR3 length: 14 amino acids. CDR3 protein: CASSPRQAAYEQYF. The CDR3 coding sequence is TGTGCCAGCAGCCCCAGACAGGCGGCCTACGAGCAGTACTTC.

The V gene is TRBV7-9, the J gene TRBJ1-2; 7 nucleotides line up with TRBD1. This CDR3 is built from 16 residues. Germline V CDR1 and CDR2: SEHNR, FQNEAQ (reference sequence). The ends lost 3 bases at V and 0 bases at J; junction bases unmatched: 7. The chain's CDR3 is CASSFPGGEANYGYTF. DNA of the CDR3: TGTGCCAGCAGCTTCCCAGGGGGTGAAGCTAACTATGGCTACACCTTC.

This clone occurred once. The V gene is TRBV5-6, the J gene TRBJ2-7, with 10 bases matching TRBD2. Germline lookup yields CDR1 SGHDT and CDR2 YYEEEE. The V segment lost 3 bases and the J segment 9 bases; nucleotides outside the gene matches: 12. The CDR3 has 15 amino acids. The CDR3 DNA follows: TGTGCCAGCAGCTCCCCACCTAGCGGGGGCCTTCGGCAGTACTTC. Its translation is CASSSPPSGGLRQYF.

This chain links TRBV7-6 with TRBJ2-7, with a tentative D call TRBD2 (7 bases). Trimming took off 1 base at V and 5 bases at J, with 24 bases between the two ends. Germline values: CDR1 SGHVS, CDR2 FNYEAQ. The CDR3 sequence is 18 residues long. This chain's CDR3 is CASSLEGGGFRSSHEQYF. For the CDR3, the DNA is TGTGCCAGCAGCTTAGAGGGGGGGGGCTTCAGAAGTTCTCACGAGCAGTACTTC.

The chain combines TRBV30 with TRBJ2-1; D gene unclear. The ends were cut back, 4 bases at V and 7 bases at J, with 11 bases in the middle. The germline CDR1 and CDR2 sequences are GTSNPN and SVGIG (reference sequence). The CDR3 spans 12 residues. The CDR3 sequence is CAWKFRSNEQFF. The CDR3 DNA sequence: TGTGCCTGGAAATTCAGAAGTAATGAGCAGTTCTTC.

This clone has a single count. For the CDR3, the DNA is TGTGCCAGCAGCTTAGGGAGGGGCTCGAACGAGCAGTACTTC. Translating it yields CASSLGRGSNEQYF. The chain recombines TRBV11-3 with TRBJ2-7; the D gene is possibly TRBD2 (6 bases). Germline-derived CDR1 and CDR2 are SGHNT and YENEEA. CDR3 length: 14 residues. Trimming shortened V by 1 base and J by 5 bases, and 12 bases separated the two germline ends.

The rearrangement joins TRBV30 to TRBJ1-2; the D is unclear. Deletions cut 3 bases from V and 8 bases from J, with 16 bases between. CDR3 length: 13 amino acids. Germline-derived CDR1 and CDR2 are GTSNPN and SVGIG (reference sequence). The CDR3 DNA sequence: TGTGCCTGGAGCCCACTGGGTTCGGTGGGCTACACCTTC. This codes for CAWSPLGSVGYTF.

CDR3 in amino acids: CASSPGVWFRDYSTDTQYF. The CDR3 DNA reads TGTGCCAGCAGCCCCGGGGTCTGGTTCCGCGATTATAGCACAGATACGCAGTATTTT. The J gene is TRBJ2-3, the V gene TRBV7-9, with D perhaps TRBD2 (5 bases). Germline values: CDR1 SEHNR, CDR2 FQNEAQ (reference sequence). V lost 5 bases to trimming and J lost 0 bases, with 24 bases between them. The CDR3 is 19 amino acids.